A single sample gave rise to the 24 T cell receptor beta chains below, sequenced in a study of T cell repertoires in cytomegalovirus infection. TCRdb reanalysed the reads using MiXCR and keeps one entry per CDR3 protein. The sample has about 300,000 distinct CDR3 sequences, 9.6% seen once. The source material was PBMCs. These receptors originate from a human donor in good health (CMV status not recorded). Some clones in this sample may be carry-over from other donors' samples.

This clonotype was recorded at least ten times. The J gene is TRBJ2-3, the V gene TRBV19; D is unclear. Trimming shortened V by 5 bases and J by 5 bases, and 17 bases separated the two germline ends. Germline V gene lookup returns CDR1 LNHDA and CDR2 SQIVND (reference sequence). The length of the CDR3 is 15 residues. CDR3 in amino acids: CASSSLDRVVDTQYF. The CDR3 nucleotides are TGTGCCAGTAGTTCCCTAGATCGGGTCGTAGATACGCAGTATTTT. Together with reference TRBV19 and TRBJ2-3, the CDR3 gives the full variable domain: DGGITQSPKYLFRKEGQNVTLSCEQNLNHDAMYWYRQDPGQGLRLIYYSQIVNDFQKGDIAEGYSVSREKKESFPLTVTSAQKNPTAFYLCASSSLDRVVDTQYFGPGTRLTVL.

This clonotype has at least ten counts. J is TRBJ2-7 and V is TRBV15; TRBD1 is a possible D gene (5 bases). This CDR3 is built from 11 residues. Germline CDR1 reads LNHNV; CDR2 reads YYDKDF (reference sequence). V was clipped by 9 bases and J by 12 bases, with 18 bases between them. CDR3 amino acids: CATCPQGNGYV. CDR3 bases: TGTGCCACTTGCCCTCAGGGCAACGGGTACGTC.

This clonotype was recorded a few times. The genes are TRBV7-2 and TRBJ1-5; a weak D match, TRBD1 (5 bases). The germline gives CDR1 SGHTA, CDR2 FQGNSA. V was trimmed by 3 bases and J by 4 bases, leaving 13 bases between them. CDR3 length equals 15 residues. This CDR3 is CASSFESGRNQPQHF. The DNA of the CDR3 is TGTGCCAGCAGCTTTGAATCAGGGCGGAATCAGCCCCAGCATTTT.

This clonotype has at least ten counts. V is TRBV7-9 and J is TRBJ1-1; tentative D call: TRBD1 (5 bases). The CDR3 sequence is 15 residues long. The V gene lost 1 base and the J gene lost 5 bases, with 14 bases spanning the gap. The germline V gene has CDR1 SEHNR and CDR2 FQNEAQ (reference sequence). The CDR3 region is CASSLGTYRRTEAFF. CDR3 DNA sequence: TGTGCCAGCAGCTTAGGGACGTACAGGCGGACTGAAGCTTTCTTT.

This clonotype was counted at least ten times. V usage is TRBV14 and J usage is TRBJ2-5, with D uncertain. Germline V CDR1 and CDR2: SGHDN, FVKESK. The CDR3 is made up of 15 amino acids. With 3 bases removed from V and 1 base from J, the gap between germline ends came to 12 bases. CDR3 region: CASSHPPVAQETQYF. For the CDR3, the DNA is TGTGCCAGCAGCCACCCCCCGGTGGCCCAAGAGACCCAGTACTTC.

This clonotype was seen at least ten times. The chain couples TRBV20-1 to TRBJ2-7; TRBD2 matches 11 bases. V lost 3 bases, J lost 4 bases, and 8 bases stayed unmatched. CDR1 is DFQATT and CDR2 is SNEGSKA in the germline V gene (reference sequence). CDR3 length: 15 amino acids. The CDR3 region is CSARRLAGGQYEQYF. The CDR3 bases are TGCAGTGCTAGGAGGCTAGCGGGGGGCCAATACGAGCAGTACTTC.

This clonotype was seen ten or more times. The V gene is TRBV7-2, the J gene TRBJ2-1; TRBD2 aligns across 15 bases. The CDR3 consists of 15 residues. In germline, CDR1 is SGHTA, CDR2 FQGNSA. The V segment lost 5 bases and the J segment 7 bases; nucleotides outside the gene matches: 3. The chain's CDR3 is CASSRTSGGANEQFF. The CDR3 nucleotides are TGTGCCAGCAGCAGGACTAGCGGGGGGGCGAATGAGCAGTTCTTC.

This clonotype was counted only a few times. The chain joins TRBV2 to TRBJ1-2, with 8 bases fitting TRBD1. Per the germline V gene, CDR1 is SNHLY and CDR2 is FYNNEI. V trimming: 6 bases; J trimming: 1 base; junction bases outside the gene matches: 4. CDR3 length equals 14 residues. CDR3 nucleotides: TGTGCCAGCAGCGGACAGGGAAGTAACTATGGCTACACCTTC. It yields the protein CASSGQGSNYGYTF.

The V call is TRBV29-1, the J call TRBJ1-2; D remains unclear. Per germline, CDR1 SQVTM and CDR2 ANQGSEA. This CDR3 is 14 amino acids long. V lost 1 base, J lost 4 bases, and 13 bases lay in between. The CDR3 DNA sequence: TGCAGCGTTGAAGGTTACGTAGTAGGCTATGGCTACACCTTC. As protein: CSVEGYVVGYGYTF.

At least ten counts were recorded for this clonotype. The CDR3 region is CASSQDRGDDSPLHF. The CDR3, as DNA: TGCGCCAGCAGCCAAGACCGAGGAGATGATTCACCCCTCCACTTT. This sequence joins TRBV4-3 and TRBJ1-6; D not resolved. CDR1 and CDR2 from the germline V gene are LGHNA and YSLEER. The CDR3 length is 15 residues. V dropped 0 bases and J dropped 8 bases, with 11 bases sitting between them.

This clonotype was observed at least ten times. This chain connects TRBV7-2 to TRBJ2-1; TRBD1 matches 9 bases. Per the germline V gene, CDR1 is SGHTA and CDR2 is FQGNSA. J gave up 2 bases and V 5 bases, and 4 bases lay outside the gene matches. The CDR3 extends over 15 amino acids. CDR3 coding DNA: TGTGCCAGCAGCCCGTGGACAGGGGCCTACAATGAGCAGTTCTTC. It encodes CASSPWTGAYNEQFF.

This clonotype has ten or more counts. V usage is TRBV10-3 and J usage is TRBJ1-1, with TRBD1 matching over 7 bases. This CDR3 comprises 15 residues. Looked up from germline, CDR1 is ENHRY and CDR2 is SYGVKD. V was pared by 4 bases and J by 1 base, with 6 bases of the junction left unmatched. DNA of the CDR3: TGTGCCATCAGTGGTTCCTGGGACAGGAACACTGAAGCTTTCTTT. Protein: CAISGSWDRNTEAFF.

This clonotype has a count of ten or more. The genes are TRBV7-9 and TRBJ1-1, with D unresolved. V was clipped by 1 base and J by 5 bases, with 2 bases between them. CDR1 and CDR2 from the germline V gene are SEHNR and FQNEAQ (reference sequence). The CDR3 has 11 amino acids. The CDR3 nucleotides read TGTGCCAGCAGCTTAGAAACTGAAGCTTTCTTT. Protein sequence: CASSLETEAFF.

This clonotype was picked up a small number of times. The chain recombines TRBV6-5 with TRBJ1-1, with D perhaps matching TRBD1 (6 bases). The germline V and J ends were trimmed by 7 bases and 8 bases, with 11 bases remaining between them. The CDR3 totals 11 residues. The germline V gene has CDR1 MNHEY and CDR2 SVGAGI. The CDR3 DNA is TGTGCCAGCATATCGACAGGAGAAGCTTTCTTT. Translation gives CASISTGEAFF.

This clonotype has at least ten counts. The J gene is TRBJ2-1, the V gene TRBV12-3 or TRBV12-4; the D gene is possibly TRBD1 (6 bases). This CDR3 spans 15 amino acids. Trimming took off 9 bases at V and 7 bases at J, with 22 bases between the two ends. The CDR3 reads CASRTDPGHSNEQFF. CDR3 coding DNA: TGTGCCAGTCGAACCGACCCGGGACATTCAAATGAGCAGTTCTTC.

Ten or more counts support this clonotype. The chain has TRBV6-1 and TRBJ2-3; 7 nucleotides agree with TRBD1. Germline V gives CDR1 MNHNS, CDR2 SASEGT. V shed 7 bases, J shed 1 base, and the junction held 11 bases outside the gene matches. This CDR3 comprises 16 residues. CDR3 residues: CASKGNDRARTDTQYF. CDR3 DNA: TGTGCCAGCAAGGGGAATGACAGGGCCCGCACAGATACGCAGTATTTT.

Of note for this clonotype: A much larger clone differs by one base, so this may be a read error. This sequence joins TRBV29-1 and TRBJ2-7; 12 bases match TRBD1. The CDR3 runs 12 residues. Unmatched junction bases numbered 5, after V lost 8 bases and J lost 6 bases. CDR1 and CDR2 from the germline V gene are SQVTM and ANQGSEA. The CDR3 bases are TGCAGCAAGGGACAGGGGGCTGGCGAGCAGTACTTC. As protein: CSKGQGAGEQYF.

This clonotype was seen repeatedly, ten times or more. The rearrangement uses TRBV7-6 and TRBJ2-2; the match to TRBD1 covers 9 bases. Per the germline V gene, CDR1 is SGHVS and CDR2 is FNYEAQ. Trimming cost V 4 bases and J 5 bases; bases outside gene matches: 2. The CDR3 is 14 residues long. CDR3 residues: CASSSGQGTGELFF. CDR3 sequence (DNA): TGTGCCAGCAGCTCCGGACAGGGGACCGGGGAGCTGTTTTTT.

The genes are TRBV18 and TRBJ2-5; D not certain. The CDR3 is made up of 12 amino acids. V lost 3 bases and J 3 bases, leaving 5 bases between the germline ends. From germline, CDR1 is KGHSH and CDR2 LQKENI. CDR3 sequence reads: CASSPKEETQYF. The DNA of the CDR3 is TGTGCCAGCTCACCTAAGGAAGAGACCCAGTACTTC.

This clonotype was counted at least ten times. CDR3 bases: TGTGCCAGCAGCTTAGCTGCGGGGTTGGGTGAAAAACTGTTTTTT. Encoded protein: CASSLAAGLGEKLFF. The chain is built from TRBV7-9 and TRBJ1-4; D gene unclear. This CDR3 has 15 residues. Looked up from germline, CDR1 is SEHNR and CDR2 is FQNEAQ (reference sequence). The germline V and J ends were trimmed by 0 bases and 7 bases, with 12 bases remaining between them.

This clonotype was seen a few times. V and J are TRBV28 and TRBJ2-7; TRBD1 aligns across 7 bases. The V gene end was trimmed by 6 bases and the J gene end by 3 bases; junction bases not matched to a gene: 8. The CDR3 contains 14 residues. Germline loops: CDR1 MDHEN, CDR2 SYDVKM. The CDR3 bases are TGTGCCAGCAGCCGGGACAGCCGATTCTACGAGCAGTACGTC. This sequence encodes CASSRDSRFYEQYV.

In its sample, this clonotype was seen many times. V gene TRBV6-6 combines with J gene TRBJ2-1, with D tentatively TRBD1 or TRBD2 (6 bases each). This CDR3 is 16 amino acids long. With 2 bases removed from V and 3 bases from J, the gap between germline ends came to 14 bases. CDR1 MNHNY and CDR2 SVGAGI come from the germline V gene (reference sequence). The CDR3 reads CASSYTGARVYNEQFF. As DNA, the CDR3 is TGTGCCAGCAGTTACACGGGGGCGCGGGTCTACAATGAGCAGTTCTTC.

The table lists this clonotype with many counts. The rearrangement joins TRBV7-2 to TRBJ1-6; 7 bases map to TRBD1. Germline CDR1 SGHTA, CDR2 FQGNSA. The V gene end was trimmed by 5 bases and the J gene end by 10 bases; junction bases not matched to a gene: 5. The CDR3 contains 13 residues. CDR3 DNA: TGTGCCAGCAGCCGACAGGGCGTCTCACCCCTCCACTTT. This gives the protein CASSRQGVSPLHF.

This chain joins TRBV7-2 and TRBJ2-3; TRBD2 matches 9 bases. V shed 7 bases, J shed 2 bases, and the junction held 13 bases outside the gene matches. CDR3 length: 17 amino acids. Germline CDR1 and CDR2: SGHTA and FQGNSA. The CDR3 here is CASTFRRSGGPTDTQYF. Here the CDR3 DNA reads TGTGCCAGCACCTTTAGGAGGAGCGGGGGGCCCACAGATACGCAGTATTTT. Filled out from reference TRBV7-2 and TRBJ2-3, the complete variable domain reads GAGVSQSPSNKVTEKGKDVELRCDPISGHTALYWYRQSLGQGLEFLIYFQGNSAPDKSGLPSDRFSAERTGGSVSTLTIQRTQQEDSAVYLCASTFRRSGGPTDTQYFGPGTRLTVL.